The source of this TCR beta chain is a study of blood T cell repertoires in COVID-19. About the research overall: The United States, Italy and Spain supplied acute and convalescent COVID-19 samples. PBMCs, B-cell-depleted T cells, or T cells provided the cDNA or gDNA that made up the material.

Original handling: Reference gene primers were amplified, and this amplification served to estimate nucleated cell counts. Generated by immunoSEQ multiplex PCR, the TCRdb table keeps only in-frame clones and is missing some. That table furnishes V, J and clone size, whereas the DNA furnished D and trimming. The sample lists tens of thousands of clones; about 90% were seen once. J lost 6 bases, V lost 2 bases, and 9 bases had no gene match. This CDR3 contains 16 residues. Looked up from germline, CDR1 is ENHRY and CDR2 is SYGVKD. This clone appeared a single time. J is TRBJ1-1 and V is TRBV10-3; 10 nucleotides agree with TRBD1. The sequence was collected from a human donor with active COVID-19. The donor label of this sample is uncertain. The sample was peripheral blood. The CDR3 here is CAISEADRGRGAEAFF. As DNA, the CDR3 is TGTGCCATCAGTGAGGCGGACAGGGGGAGAGGCGCTGAAGCTTTCTTT.